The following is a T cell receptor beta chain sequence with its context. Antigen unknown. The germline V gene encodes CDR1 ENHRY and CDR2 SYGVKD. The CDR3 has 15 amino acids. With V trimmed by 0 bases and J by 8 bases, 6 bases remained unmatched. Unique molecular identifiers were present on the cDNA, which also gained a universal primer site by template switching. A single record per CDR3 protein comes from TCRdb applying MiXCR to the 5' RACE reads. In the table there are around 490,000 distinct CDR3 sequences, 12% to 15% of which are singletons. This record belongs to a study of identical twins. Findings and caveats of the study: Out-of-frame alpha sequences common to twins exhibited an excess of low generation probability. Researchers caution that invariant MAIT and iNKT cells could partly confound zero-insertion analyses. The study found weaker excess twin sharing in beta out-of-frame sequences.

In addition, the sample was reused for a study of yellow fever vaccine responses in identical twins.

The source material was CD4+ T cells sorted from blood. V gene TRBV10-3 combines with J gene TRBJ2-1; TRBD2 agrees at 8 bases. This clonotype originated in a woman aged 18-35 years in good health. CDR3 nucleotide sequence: TGTGCCATCAGTGAGTCGAGCGGGAGTTTCGATGAGCAGTTCTTC. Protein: CAISESSGSFDEQFF.